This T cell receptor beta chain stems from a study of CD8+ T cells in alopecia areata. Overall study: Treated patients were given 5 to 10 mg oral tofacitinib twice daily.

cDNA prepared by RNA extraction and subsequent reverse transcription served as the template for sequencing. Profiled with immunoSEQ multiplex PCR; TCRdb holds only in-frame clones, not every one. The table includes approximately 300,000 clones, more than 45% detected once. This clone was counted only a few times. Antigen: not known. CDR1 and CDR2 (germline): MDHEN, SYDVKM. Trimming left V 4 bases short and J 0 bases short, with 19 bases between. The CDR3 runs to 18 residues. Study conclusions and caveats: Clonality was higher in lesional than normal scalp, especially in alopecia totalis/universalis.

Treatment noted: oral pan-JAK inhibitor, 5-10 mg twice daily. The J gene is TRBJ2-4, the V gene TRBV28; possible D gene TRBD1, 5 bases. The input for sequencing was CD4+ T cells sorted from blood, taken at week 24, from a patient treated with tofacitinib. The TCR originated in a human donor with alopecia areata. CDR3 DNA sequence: TGTGCCAGCAGTTCAAAGGGGCTGCTTTCCTTAGCCAAAAACATTCAGTACTTC. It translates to CASSSKGLLSLAKNIQYF.